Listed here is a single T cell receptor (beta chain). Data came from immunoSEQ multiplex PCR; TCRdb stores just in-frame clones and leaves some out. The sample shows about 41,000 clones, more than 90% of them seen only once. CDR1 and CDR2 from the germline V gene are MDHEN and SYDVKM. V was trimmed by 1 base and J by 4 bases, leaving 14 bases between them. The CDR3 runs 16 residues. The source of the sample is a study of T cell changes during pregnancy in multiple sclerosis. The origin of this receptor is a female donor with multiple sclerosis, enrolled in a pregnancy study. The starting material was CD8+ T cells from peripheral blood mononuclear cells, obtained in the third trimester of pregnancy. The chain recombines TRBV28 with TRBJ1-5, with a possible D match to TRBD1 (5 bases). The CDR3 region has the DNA TGTGCCAGCAGTTTATTCGGGACGGGAGGAAATCAGCCCCAGCATTTT. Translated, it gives CASSLFGTGGNQPQHF.